A single sample is the source of the 20 T cell receptor beta chains below, sequenced in a study of OX40 agonist ivuxolimab in advanced cancers. To prepare the library, the immunoSEQ multiplex PCR assay was applied. The immuneACCESS repertoire file appears here via TCRdb, limited to in-frame rearrangements. These files lack a portion of the clones; in checked studies, under half of the deficit traces to unresolved V genes, and the cause of the others is not known. Across this sample there are about 80,000 clones, with roughly 81% seen only once. In total, the top ten clones hold roughly 25% of the sample. Sample: CD4+ or CD8+ T cells sorted from blood, taken in a trial of the OX40 agonist ivuxolimab. Receptors originate from an adult with an advanced solid tumor such as melanoma, head and neck, liver or kidney cancer.

The V and J genes are TRBV7-9 and TRBJ2-3, with D unclear. V was pared by 4 bases and J by 0 bases, with 11 bases between. This CDR3 is 15 amino acids long. The germline V gene has CDR1 SEHNR and CDR2 FQNEAQ (reference sequence). Here the CDR3 reads CASSSRSTSTDTQYF. In DNA form, the CDR3 reads TGTGCCAGCAGCTCTCGCTCTACTAGCACAGATACGCAGTATTTT.

J is TRBJ2-6 and V is TRBV15; D call uncertain. V was pared by 2 bases and J by 0 bases, with 8 bases between. The CDR3 spans 16 residues. Germline CDR1 reads LNHNV; CDR2 reads YYDKDF (reference sequence). CDR3 coding DNA: TGTGCCACCAGCAGACGACGGGCCTCTGGGGCCAACGTCCTGACTTTC. Its protein is CATSRRRASGANVLTF.

The chain uses TRBV27 and TRBJ2-5; perhaps D is TRBD1 or TRBD2 (6 bases each). Trimming took off 7 bases at V and 2 bases at J, with 17 bases between the two ends. This CDR3 has 15 amino acids. The germline gives CDR1 MNHEY, CDR2 SMNVEV (reference sequence). The CDR3 DNA follows: TGTGCCAGCATCCTATCGGTAGGGGGGCAAGAGACCCAGTACTTC. Protein: CASILSVGGQETQYF.

This clone showed up just a few times. This rearrangement joins TRBV30 to TRBJ2-6, with D perhaps matching TRBD1 (6 bases). V was shortened by 5 bases and J by 1 base, with 12 bases between the two germline ends. CDR1 and CDR2 from the germline V gene are GTSNPN and SVGIG (reference sequence). CDR3 size: 15 residues. CDR3 in DNA: TGTGCCTGGGGACAGAAGACTTCTGGGGCCAACGTCCTGACTTTC. This encodes CAWGQKTSGANVLTF.

The chain employs TRBV21-1 and TRBJ1-5; no DNA check was done on the table's D call, TRBD1. TRBV21-1 is noted as a pseudogene. The CDR3 contains 19 residues. CDR3 bases: TGTGCCAGCAGCAAAGTTCAAGGGCCGCGGACAGGGCTCAATCAGCCCCAGCATTTT. Encoded protein: CASSKVQGPRTGLNQPQHF.

This clone was picked up a small number of times. The V gene is TRBV27, the J gene TRBJ1-5; 9 nucleotides line up with TRBD1. The CDR3 runs 16 residues. Germline V gene data show CDR1 as MNHEY and CDR2 as SMNVEV (reference sequence). J was trimmed by 6 bases and V by 6 bases; bases with no gene match: 12. CDR3 sequence: CASSPDRGGFSQPQHF. CDR3 in DNA: TGTGCCAGCAGCCCGGACAGGGGAGGGTTCAGTCAGCCCCAGCATTTT.

J is TRBJ1-2 and V is TRBV6-5, with 10 bases that match TRBD1. Germline V lookup: CDR1 MNHEY, CDR2 SVGAGI. There are 15 residues in the CDR3. With 2 bases clipped from V and 2 bases from J, the junction kept 2 bases outside the gene matches. In DNA, the CDR3 is TGTGCCAGCAGTTACAGGGACAGGGGAAACTATGGCTACACCTTC. Translating gives CASSYRDRGNYGYTF.

This rearrangement joins TRBV5-4 to TRBJ2-1, with no clear D. The CDR3 is 14 amino acids. CDR1 is SGHNT and CDR2 is YYREEE in the germline V gene (reference sequence). V lost 0 bases to trimming and J lost 7 bases, with 11 bases between them. The CDR3 here is CASSLASPGNEQFF. For the CDR3, the DNA is TGTGCCAGCAGCTTGGCGAGCCCCGGGAATGAGCAGTTCTTC.

The chain combines TRBV5-1 with TRBJ1-2; no firm D call. V shed 5 bases and J shed 8 bases, with 16 bases lying between them. This CDR3 is built from 13 residues. The germline V gene encodes CDR1 SGHRS and CDR2 YFSETQ. The CDR3 loop is CASSNVPIQGYTF. CDR3 nucleotides: TGCGCCAGCAGTAACGTACCAATTCAGGGCTACACCTTC.

The chain recombines TRBV2 with TRBJ2-7, with 7 bases fitting TRBD1. The CDR3 spans 13 residues. Germline V lookup: CDR1 SNHLY, CDR2 FYNNEI. J gave up 3 bases and V 3 bases, and 2 bases lay outside the gene matches. The DNA for the CDR3 is TGTGCCAGCAGTGATAACAGGGGCTACGAGCAGTACTTC. Its translation is CASSDNRGYEQYF.

This clone was counted between two and nine times. The chain combines TRBV7-2 with TRBJ2-2, with no clear D. The CDR3 has 12 amino acids. With 1 base removed from V and 9 bases from J, the gap between germline ends came to 6 bases. Looked up from germline, CDR1 is SGHTA and CDR2 is FQGNSA. This CDR3 is CASSLGGRELFF. The CDR3 region has the DNA TGTGCCAGCAGCTTAGGAGGCCGGGAGCTGTTTTTT.

The chain carries TRBV4-1 and TRBJ2-5; D remains unclear. The CDR3 is 14 residues long. The V end lost 4 bases, the J end lost 2 bases, and 11 bases lay between the germline ends. Germline V CDR1 and CDR2: MGHRA, YSYEKL. Here the CDR3 DNA reads TGCGCCAGCAGCCCAGGCCCTTCTCAAGAGACCCAGTACTTC. It specifies CASSPGPSQETQYF.

The chain links TRBV6-5 to TRBJ1-2; perhaps TRBD1 as D (6 bases). V dropped 6 bases and J dropped 2 bases, with 13 bases sitting between them. The CDR3 totals 14 residues. CDR1 and CDR2 (germline): MNHEY, SVGAGI. The DNA of the CDR3 is TGTGCCAGCAGCTCACCGACAGGCAACTATGGCTACACCTTC. Translated, it gives CASSSPTGNYGYTF.

This rearrangement joins TRBV19 to TRBJ2-7; D unresolved. V was shortened by 4 bases and J by 6 bases, with 10 bases between the two germline ends. CDR3 length: 12 amino acids. Germline CDR1 LNHDA, CDR2 SQIVND (reference sequence). CDR3 coding DNA: TGTGCCAGTAGTACCAGCCGTTTCGAGCAGTACTTC. Translating it yields CASSTSRFEQYF.

The V call is TRBV5-8, the J call TRBJ2-5, with D possibly being TRBD1 (7 bases). The end of the DNA is better explained by TRBJ2-7, so the J call may be wrong. The V gene's germline CDR1 is SGHTS and CDR2 YDEGEE. This CDR3 has 14 residues. This CDR3 is CASSPRQGLYEQYF. CDR3 bases: TGTGCCAGCAGCCCCCGACAGGGACTCTACGAGCAGTACTTC.

This chain joins TRBV11-3 and TRBJ1-1; possible D gene TRBD1, 6 bases. The germline V gene encodes CDR1 SGHNT and CDR2 YENEEA. CDR3 length: 13 amino acids. The V gene lost 3 bases and the J gene lost 8 bases, with 13 bases spanning the gap. The CDR3 DNA follows: TGTGCCAGCAGCTTGGAAACAGGGCTCGAAGCTTTCTTT. Translation gives CASSLETGLEAFF.

This clone showed up just once. The chain has TRBV7-9 and TRBJ2-1; 8 bases fit TRBD2. Germline values: CDR1 SEHNR, CDR2 FQNEAQ (reference sequence). Trimming cost V 1 base and J 2 bases; bases outside gene matches: 4. The length of the CDR3 is 16 residues. The CDR3: CASSLDAGGTYNEQFF. Written as DNA, the CDR3 is TGTGCCAGCAGCTTAGATGCGGGAGGAACCTACAATGAGCAGTTCTTC.

This sequence joins TRBV2 and TRBJ1-6; 10 nucleotides agree with TRBD1. V lost 5 bases and J lost 7; bases outside the gene matches: 11. Germline V gives CDR1 SNHLY, CDR2 FYNNEI. The CDR3 has 17 amino acids. The CDR3 loop is CASSPGTGVFRNSPLHF. CDR3 bases: TGTGCCAGCAGTCCCGGGACAGGGGTATTTCGGAATTCACCCCTCCACTTT.

J is TRBJ2-5 and V is TRBV18, with D possibly matching TRBD2 (6 bases). CDR1 and CDR2 (germline): KGHSH, LQKENI. The V and J ends lost 2 bases and 4 bases respectively, with 8 bases between them. The CDR3 extends over 13 amino acids. The CDR3 DNA sequence: TGTGCCAGCTCACCAGGGGGGACAGAGACCCAGTACTTC. Protein sequence: CASSPGGTETQYF.

CDR3 protein: CASSPTTPGQGTGELFF. The CDR3 bases are TGTGCCAGCTCACCTACTACTCCAGGACAGGGAACCGGGGAGCTGTTTTTT. This chain links TRBV18 with TRBJ2-2, with 8 bases that match TRBD1. Losses at the gene ends were 3 bases for V and 5 bases for J; bases not matched to a gene: 11. The germline V gene encodes CDR1 KGHSH and CDR2 LQKENI. The CDR3 consists of 17 residues.